These 2 T cell receptor beta chains share one sample of origin, sequenced in a study of T cells after yellow fever vaccination. MiXCR was run by TCRdb on the 5' RACE reads, yielding one entry per CDR3 protein. The table records roughly 300,000 distinct CDR3 sequences, around 6.8% of them present only once. The sample consisted of PBMCs, taken more than 35 days after the first yellow fever vaccination. The receptors here all came from a man aged 18 to 29 who received the YFV17D yellow fever vaccine.

This clonotype has only a few counts. V usage is TRBV18 and J usage is TRBJ2-1, with 12 bases identical to TRBD1. CDR3 size: 16 residues. Germline CDR1 is KGHSH and CDR2 is LQKENI. V lost 5 bases, J lost 7 bases, and 9 bases stayed unmatched. CDR3 sequence reads: CASSRRDRGLENEQFF. The CDR3 DNA is TGTGCCAGCTCAAGAAGGGACAGGGGGCTAGAAAATGAGCAGTTCTTC.

This clonotype was observed a few times. The rearrangement uses TRBV7-9 and TRBJ2-3; D is unclear. V was shortened by 5 bases and J by 3 bases, with 12 bases between the two germline ends. The CDR3 length is 14 residues. Germline CDR1 SEHNR, CDR2 FQNEAQ (reference sequence). DNA of the CDR3: TGTGCCAGCAGCCGACGTGGGCTGACAGATACGCAGTATTTT. Translating it yields CASSRRGLTDTQYF.